These T cell receptor beta chains were read from a single sample in a study of cytomegalovirus exposure and HLA in healthy donors. Method: immunoSEQ multiplex PCR; TCRdb's copy keeps in-frame clones and lacks some. The sample holds over 70,000 clones; 60% to 70% are singletons and the top ten take less than 8.5%. Source material: PBMCs. These receptors were obtained from a man between 35 and 55 years old in good health and CMV-seropositive. CDR3s include the opening cysteine and the closing phenylalanine or tryptophan. Fields, in order: D gene, J gene, V gene, CDR3 protein. A D gene is named only where the DNA matches it firmly.

>-|TRBJ2-2|TRBV30
CAWSLTGPGELFF
>TRBD2|TRBJ2-2|TRBV13
CASSLRTSGGTQLFF
>TRBD1|TRBJ1-1|TRBV7-6
CASSLAGTGDTEAFF
>TRBD2|TRBJ2-3|TRBV7-6
CASSSLAGGRRPTDTQYF
>-|TRBJ2-3|TRBV15
CATSRGLRTDTQYF
>-|TRBJ2-1|TRBV27
CASSFARTPGNEQFF
>-|TRBJ2-7|TRBV5-6
CASSVVGTMSSYEQYF
>TRBD1|TRBJ1-3|TRBV30
CAWTSGDRVGNTIYF
>TRBD1|TRBJ1-2|TRBV5-6
CASSLTGQGARGYTF
>TRBD1|TRBJ1-4|TRBV6-1
CASRRTGVNEKLFF
>-|TRBJ1-1|TRBV4-2
CASSQVAGDTEAFF
>-|TRBJ2-7|TRBV15
CATSRGLDSQYF
>TRBD1|TRBJ1-3|TRBV4-1
CASSQAGQVSTIYF
>-|TRBJ2-3|TRBV5-6
CASSLVSGSDTQYF
>-|TRBJ2-4|TRBV30
CAWMEGLAKNIQYF
>-|TRBJ2-5|TRBV29-1
CSVELVGKKQETQYF
>TRBD2|TRBJ2-1|TRBV5-1
CASSRGGPSYNEQFF